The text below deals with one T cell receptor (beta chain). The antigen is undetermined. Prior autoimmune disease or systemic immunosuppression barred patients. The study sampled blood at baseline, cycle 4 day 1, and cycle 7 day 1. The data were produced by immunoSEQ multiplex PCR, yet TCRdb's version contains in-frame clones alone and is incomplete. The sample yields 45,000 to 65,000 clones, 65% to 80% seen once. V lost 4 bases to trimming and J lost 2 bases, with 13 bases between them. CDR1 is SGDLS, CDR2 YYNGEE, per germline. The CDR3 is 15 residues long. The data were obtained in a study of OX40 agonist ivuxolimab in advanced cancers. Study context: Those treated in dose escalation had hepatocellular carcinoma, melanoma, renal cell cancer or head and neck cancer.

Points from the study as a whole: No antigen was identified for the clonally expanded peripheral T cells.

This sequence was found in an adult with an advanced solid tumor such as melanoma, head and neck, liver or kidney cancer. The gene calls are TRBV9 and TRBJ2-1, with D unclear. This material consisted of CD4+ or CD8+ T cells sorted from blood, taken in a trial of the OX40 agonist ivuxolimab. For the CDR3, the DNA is TGTGCCAGCAGCCGGGCCCCGAGGACCTACAATGAGCAGTTCTTC. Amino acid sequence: CASSRAPRTYNEQFF.